The 16 T cell receptor beta chains below all came from one sample that was sequenced in a study of CD8+ T cells in alopecia areata. Reverse transcription of extracted RNA yielded cDNA, which provided the sequencing template. Profiled with immunoSEQ multiplex PCR; TCRdb holds only in-frame clones, not every one. The sample shows approximately 120,000 clones, approximately 60% of them seen only once. Noted treatment: oral pan-JAK inhibitor, 5-10 mg twice daily. Sequencing used CD4+ T cells sorted from blood, obtained at week 4, from a patient treated with tofacitinib. These receptors all stem from a human donor with alopecia areata.

The count of this clone is one. This rearrangement joins TRBV2 to TRBJ2-5, with 11 bases identical to TRBD2. This CDR3 contains 15 residues. The germline V gene encodes CDR1 SNHLY and CDR2 FYNNEI. Trimming removed 4 bases from V and 1 base from J; junction bases left unmatched: 2. The CDR3 sequence is CASSGSGRAQETQYF. CDR3 bases: TGTGCCAGCAGTGGTAGCGGGAGGGCCCAAGAGACCCAGTACTTC.

The V and J genes are TRBV5-1 and TRBJ2-7; D remains ambiguous. V was cut by 3 bases and J by 4 bases, with 11 bases left in between. CDR3 length equals 13 residues. Looked up from germline, CDR1 is SGHRS and CDR2 is YFSETQ. CDR3 loop: CASSSHDGYEQYF. The CDR3 DNA reads as TGCGCCAGCAGCTCACATGATGGGTACGAGCAGTACTTC.

The chain recombines TRBV5-4 with TRBJ1-2; 9 bases align to TRBD1. The V gene end was trimmed by 3 bases and the J gene end by 1 base; junction bases not matched to a gene: 1. Germline loops: CDR1 SGHNT, CDR2 YYREEE (reference sequence). The CDR3 consists of 14 residues. CDR3 in amino acids: CASSSGQGNYGYTF. In DNA form, the CDR3 reads TGTGCCAGCAGCTCGGGACAGGGTAACTATGGCTACACCTTC. The entire variable domain, with the rest obtained from reference TRBV5-4 and TRBJ1-2, is as follows: ETGVTQSPTHLIKTRGQQVTLRCSSQSGHNTVSWYQQALGQGPQFIFQYYREEENGRGNFPPRFSGLQFPNYSSELNVNALELDDSALYLCASSSGQGNYGYTFGSGTRLTVV.

This chain connects TRBV6-6 to TRBJ2-5; 8 nucleotides line up with TRBD2. V trimming: 6 bases; J trimming: 1 base; junction bases outside the gene matches: 10. Per the germline V gene, CDR1 is MNHNY and CDR2 is SVGAGI (reference sequence). This CDR3 comprises 16 residues. This CDR3 is CASSRRGGRGQETQYF. The CDR3 DNA is TGTGCCAGCAGCCGACGGGGGGGAAGGGGCCAAGAGACCCAGTACTTC.

This clone was counted between two and nine times. The chain joins TRBV29-1 to TRBJ1-2, with 8 bases fitting TRBD1. The CDR3 has 14 residues. Germline CDR1 reads SQVTM; CDR2 reads ANQGSEA. V trimming: 6 bases; J trimming: 0 bases; junction bases outside the gene matches: 6. CDR3 nucleotide sequence: TGCAGCGTCACGGACAGGGTGGCTAACTATGGCTACACCTTC. Amino acids: CSVTDRVANYGYTF.

The chain has TRBV5-1 and TRBJ2-5, with TRBD1 as a possible D gene (5 bases). With 4 bases removed from V and 4 bases from J, the gap between germline ends came to 17 bases. This CDR3 comprises 15 residues. Germline values: CDR1 SGHRS, CDR2 YFSETQ. The CDR3 reads CASSTDTASPETQYF. CDR3 sequence (DNA): TGCGCCAGCAGCACGGACACTGCCTCCCCAGAGACCCAGTACTTC.

The genes are TRBV4-3 and TRBJ1-4; D not resolved. Deletions cut 0 bases from V and 0 bases from J, with 8 bases between. Germline V CDR1 and CDR2: LGHNA, YSLEER. This CDR3 has 16 residues. CDR3 nucleotides: TGCGCCAGCAGCCAAGATCTACTGACAACTAATGAAAAACTGTTTTTT. It codes for CASSQDLLTTNEKLFF.

The chain combines TRBV29-1 with TRBJ2-5; a possible D gene is TRBD2 (6 bases). The germline gives CDR1 SQVTM, CDR2 ANQGSEA. This CDR3 spans 13 amino acids. V lost 0 bases to trimming and J lost 5 bases, with 10 bases between them. This chain's CDR3 is CSVEDRGYETQYF. The CDR3 nucleotides read TGCAGCGTTGAAGATCGGGGGTATGAGACCCAGTACTTC.

This clone was found a few times. V is TRBV19 and J is TRBJ1-6, with D uncertain. The CDR3 has 13 amino acids. Germline CDR1 and CDR2: LNHDA and SQIVND (reference sequence). V was cut by 6 bases and J by 7 bases, with 10 bases left in between. CDR3 coding DNA: TGTGCCAGTAGCTCCAGCTTAAATTCACCCCTCCACTTT. Amino acids: CASSSSLNSPLHF.

This clone has just a few counts. The chain uses TRBV2 and TRBJ2-2; D remains ambiguous. V lost 8 bases, J lost 5 bases, and 12 bases lay in between. This CDR3 contains 13 residues. Per germline, CDR1 SNHLY and CDR2 FYNNEI. The CDR3 bases are TGTGCCAGCGGTACTCCTGAGACCGGGGAGCTGTTTTTT. Translated: CASGTPETGELFF.

The CDR3 DNA sequence: TGTGCCAGCAGTCGGGGGAGGGGGTACCAAGAGACCCAGTACTTC. It is translated as CASSRGRGYQETQYF. This rearrangement joins TRBV6-5 to TRBJ2-5, with a weak D call TRBD2 (7 bases). CDR1 MNHEY and CDR2 SVGAGI come from the germline V gene. V lost 5 bases, J lost 0 bases, and 13 bases lay in between. The CDR3 contains 15 residues.

This clone has more than one count but fewer than ten. The V call is TRBV5-4, the J call TRBJ2-3; D is unresolved. CDR3 length: 15 amino acids. Trimming pared 1 base from V and 1 base from J, leaving 10 bases between. CDR1 is SGHNT, CDR2 YYREEE, per germline (reference sequence). The CDR3 spells CASSLSKAGTDTQYF. The DNA for the CDR3 is TGTGCCAGCAGCTTGTCAAAGGCTGGCACAGATACGCAGTATTTT.

This clone was counted only a few times. V usage is TRBV30 and J usage is TRBJ2-7; TRBD1 agrees at 7 bases. Germline trimming cut 2 bases from V and 7 bases from J; bases unmatched to any gene: 5. Germline-derived CDR1 and CDR2 are GTSNPN and SVGIG (reference sequence). The CDR3 has 12 amino acids. CDR3 protein: CAWSLDRWEQYF. The CDR3 bases are TGTGCCTGGAGTCTGGACAGGTGGGAGCAGTACTTC.

The table lists this clone with a count of one. The V gene is TRBV29-1, the J gene TRBJ2-7; the D gene is possibly TRBD2 (6 bases). The CDR3 is 12 amino acids. The V end was cut by 6 bases, the J end by 5 bases, with 14 bases between. Germline loops: CDR1 SQVTM, CDR2 ANQGSEA. The CDR3 nucleotides read TGCAGCGTGACCGGGAGAGGCGACGAGCAGTACTTC. Protein product: CSVTGRGDEQYF.

CDR3 residues: CASSDGRVAYNSPLHF. In nucleotides, the CDR3 is TGTGCCAGCAGTGATGGTAGGGTGGCGTATAATTCACCCCTCCACTTT. The chain is built from TRBV25-1 and TRBJ1-6; no clear D. The V gene lost 3 bases and the J gene lost 4 bases, with 13 bases spanning the gap. Germline-derived CDR1 and CDR2 are MGHDK and SYGVNS. The CDR3 spans 16 residues.

This clone was observed a few times. V usage is TRBV5-1 and J usage is TRBJ1-6; a possible D gene is TRBD1 (5 bases). The germline CDR1 and CDR2 sequences are SGHRS and YFSETQ. This CDR3 is built from 15 residues. The ends were cut back, 6 bases at V and 7 bases at J, with 17 bases in the middle. The CDR3 is CASKEMGETNSPLHF. In DNA, the CDR3 is TGCGCCAGCAAAGAAATGGGGGAGACGAATTCACCCCTCCACTTT.